Listed below are T cell receptor beta chains from one sample, sequenced in a study of T-cell reconstitution after alpha-beta-depleted transplantation in children. TCRdb reprocessed the PCR reads via MiXCR and lists one record per CDR3 protein. This table holds about 540,000 distinct CDR3 sequences, approximately 20% found once. The specimen was PBMCs from the stem cell graft donor, collected from the stem cell graft. Every receptor here comes from a human donor who donated a stem cell graft to a child with acute lymphoblastic leukemia. CDR3s leave out the opening cysteine and the closing phenylalanine or tryptophan. Fields, in order: J gene, V gene, CDR3 protein.

>TRBJ2-7|TRBV30
AWSDGTGAYEQY
>TRBJ2-2|TRBV20-1
SARTSTWSGELF
>TRBJ1-3|TRBV5-6
ASSLETVNSGNTIY
>TRBJ1-1|TRBV5-1
ASSLRERGEMNTEAF
>TRBJ2-5|TRBV18
ASSPLIDLETQY
>TRBJ1-1|TRBV19
ASSMGTQNTEAF
>TRBJ2-3|TRBV20-1
SARTPDWATDTQY
>TRBJ2-5|TRBV5-6
ASSFGLGETQY
>TRBJ1-5|TRBV19
ASSQGGENQPQH
>TRBJ1-1|TRBV18
ASSPQSQNTEAF
>TRBJ1-2|TRBV5-1
ASSLTPSSGGANGYT
>TRBJ2-3|TRBV4-2
ASSQAGTGVVRGSTDTQY
>TRBJ2-3|TRBV7-9
ASSLWRRATDTQY
>TRBJ2-1|TRBV5-1
ASSLSGPSYNEQF
>TRBJ2-7|TRBV25-1
ASSEFYTYEQY
>TRBJ2-5|TRBV12-3/TRBV12-4
ASSWGLAVPGAQY